This T cell receptor (beta chain) is from a study of control samples from healthy donors and cancer patients. Trimming removed 0 bases at V and 0 bases at J, with 12 bases between. Germline V gene lookup returns CDR1 MGHRA and CDR2 YSYEKL. The CDR3 runs to 17 residues. Profiling relied on immunoSEQ multiplex PCR, and the TCRdb table lists in-frame clones only, not all of them. The table includes around 95,000 clones, over 80% detected once. V gene TRBV4-1 combines with J gene TRBJ1-3, with D tentatively TRBD1 (5 bases). This TCR came from a man aged 25 to 40 in good health. The sequenced sample was blood. The CDR3 loop is CASSQERQPFSGNTIYF. As DNA, the CDR3 is TGCGCCAGCAGCCAAGAGCGACAGCCCTTCTCTGGAAACACCATATATTTT.